This is a list of T cell receptor beta chains from one sample in a study of brain T cells in children with intractable seizures. Clones were sequenced by immunoSEQ multiplex PCR, and TCRdb holds only the in-frame ones, with some missing. The table includes about 340,000 clones, 93% detected once. This sample comprised peripheral blood, obtained roughly 5 months after surgery. These receptors were collected from a boy in the first two years of life with tuberous sclerosis and intractable seizures. CDR3s include the opening cysteine and the closing phenylalanine or tryptophan. Fields, in order: V gene, D gene, clone size, J gene, CDR3 protein, CDR3 DNA. A D gene is named only where the DNA matches it firmly. Part of the rows lack a size; the others show once, few, many or a class for expanded clones.

V: TRBV30; D: .; size: .; J: TRBJ1-2; CDR3: CAWSMGSYGYTF; DNA: TGTGCCTGGAGTATGGGGAGCTATGGCTACACCTTC
V: TRBV5-4; D: .; size: .; J: TRBJ1-2; CDR3: CASSLEGRNGYTF; DNA: TGTGCCAGCAGCTTGGAGGGTAGGAATGGCTACACCTTC
V: TRBV5-4; D: TRBD2; size: .; J: TRBJ2-3; CDR3: CASSLGTSRTDTQYF; DNA: TGTGCCAGCAGCTTGGGGACTAGCCGCACAGATACGCAGTATTTT
V: TRBV11-3; D: .; size: once; J: TRBJ2-1; CDR3: CASTDSRAPGQFF; DNA: TGTGCCAGCACGGACAGTAGAGCGCCCGGGCAGTTCTTC
V: TRBV5-6; D: .; size: .; J: TRBJ1-2; CDR3: CASSPGTARYTF; DNA: TGTGCCAGCAGCCCCGGGACGGCCCGCTACACCTTC
V: TRBV28; D: .; size: .; J: TRBJ2-5; CDR3: CASSPAGRRGQETQYF; DNA: TGTGCCAGCAGCCCCGCCGGGCGGAGAGGGCAAGAGACCCAGTACTTC
V: TRBV30; D: TRBD1; size: .; J: TRBJ1-6; CDR3: CAGQGAENSPLHF; DNA: TGTGCCGGACAGGGGGCTGAGAATTCACCCCTCCACTTT
V: TRBV27; D: .; size: .; J: TRBJ1-5; CDR3: CASSETGNTQHF; DNA: TGTGCCAGCAGTGAGACAGGTAATACCCAGCATTTT
V: TRBV12-3/TRBV12-4; D: .; size: .; J: TRBJ2-4; CDR3: CASALDILNIQYF; DNA: TGTGCCAGCGCCTTGGACATTTTGAATATTCAGTACTTC
V: TRBV9; D: .; size: .; J: TRBJ2-7; CDR3: CASSQYGGNYEQYF; DNA: TGTGCCAGCAGTCAGTACGGGGGTAATTACGAGCAGTACTTC
V: TRBV29-1; D: TRBD1; size: once; J: TRBJ1-1; CDR3: CSVLSIAGGGNTEAFF; DNA: TGCAGCGTTCTCTCGATCGCAGGGGGGGGTAACACTGAAGCTTTCTTT
V: TRBV6-5; D: TRBD1; size: .; J: TRBJ1-2; CDR3: CASRTDREVYGYTF; DNA: TGTGCCAGCAGAACTGACAGGGAAGTTTATGGCTACACCTTC
V: TRBV10-2; D: .; size: .; J: TRBJ1-1; CDR3: CASSEGEAFF; DNA: TGCGCCAGCAGTGAGGGTGAAGCTTTCTTT
V: TRBV19; D: TRBD1; size: .; J: TRBJ1-1; CDR3: CASSISTGLNTEAFF; DNA: TGTGCCAGTAGTATATCGACAGGGCTGAACACTGAAGCTTTCTTT
V: TRBV5-1; D: .; size: .; J: TRBJ2-3; CDR3: CASSLEADTQYF; DNA: TGCGCCAGCAGCTTGGAGGCGGATACGCAGTATTTT
V: TRBV4-1; D: TRBD2; size: .; J: TRBJ2-7; CDR3: CASSHGTSVSYEQYF; DNA: TGCGCCAGCAGCCATGGGACTAGCGTCAGTTACGAGCAGTACTTC
V: TRBV2; D: .; size: few; J: TRBJ1-1; CDR3: CASRARDLNTEAFF; DNA: TGTGCCAGCAGGGCAAGGGATTTAAACACTGAAGCTTTCTTT
V: TRBV5-4; D: TRBD1; size: .; J: TRBJ2-7; CDR3: CASSFGQAVSYEQYF; DNA: TGTGCCAGCAGCTTCGGACAGGCAGTCTCCTACGAGCAGTACTTC
V: TRBV5-1; D: TRBD1; size: .; J: TRBJ1-4; CDR3: CASSLTGEEKLFF; DNA: TGCGCCAGCAGTTTGACAGGGGAGGAAAAACTGTTTTTT
V: TRBV9; D: TRBD1; size: once; J: TRBJ1-3; CDR3: CASSVGQGAGNTIYF; DNA: TGTGCCAGCAGCGTAGGACAGGGGGCCGGAAACACCATATATTTT
V: TRBV10-1; D: .; size: once; J: TRBJ1-1; CDR3: CASQDGGNTEAFF; DNA: TGCGCCAGCCAAGACGGTGGGAACACTGAAGCTTTCTTT
V: TRBV11-2; D: .; size: .; J: TRBJ2-1; CDR3: CATTGTLTYNEQFF; DNA: TGTGCCACCACAGGGACTCTTACCTACAATGAGCAGTTCTTC
V: TRBV6-5; D: .; size: .; J: TRBJ2-7; CDR3: CASSYSTRSGEQYF; DNA: TGTGCCAGCAGTTACTCGACTCGGTCGGGTGAGCAGTACTTC
V: TRBV5-4; D: .; size: .; J: TRBJ1-6; CDR3: CASSLDSLNSPLHF; DNA: TGTGCCAGCAGCTTGGACAGCCTCAATTCACCCCTCCACTTT
V: TRBV7-3; D: TRBD2; size: .; J: TRBJ2-3; CDR3: CASSLLGTRTDTQYF; DNA: TGTGCCAGCAGCTTACTCGGGACTAGAACAGATACGCAGTATTTT
V: TRBV2; D: .; size: .; J: TRBJ1-5; CDR3: CASSVNSNQPQHF; DNA: TGTGCCAGCAGTGTCAATAGCAATCAGCCCCAGCATTTT
V: TRBV3-1/TRBV3-2; D: .; size: .; J: TRBJ2-2; CDR3: CASRSSNTGELFF; DNA: TGTGCCAGCAGATCTTCGAACACCGGGGAGCTGTTTTTT
V: TRBV6-5; D: TRBD2; size: .; J: TRBJ2-1; CDR3: CASSYLAGGYNEQFF; DNA: TGTGCCAGCAGTTATCTAGCGGGAGGGTACAATGAGCAGTTCTTC
V: TRBV28; D: .; size: .; J: TRBJ2-4; CDR3: CASSFITTAAKNIQYF; DNA: TGTGCCAGCAGTTTTATTACTACGGCCGCCAAAAACATTCAGTACTTC
V: TRBV6-6; D: .; size: .; J: TRBJ1-4; CDR3: CASSYGGAGDEKLFF; DNA: TGTGCCAGCAGTTACGGGGGGGCAGGTGATGAAAAACTGTTTTTT
V: TRBV12-3/TRBV12-4; D: .; size: .; J: TRBJ1-2; CDR3: CASSPSGTYTF; DNA: TGTGCCAGCAGTCCGTCGGGAACCTACACCTTC
V: TRBV7-9; D: .; size: .; J: TRBJ2-3; CDR3: CASSLEADTQYF; DNA: TGTGCCAGCAGCTTAGAAGCAGATACGCAGTATTTT
V: TRBV30; D: TRBD1; size: .; J: TRBJ2-6; CDR3: CAWEPGQGARGANVLTF; DNA: TGTGCCTGGGAACCGGGACAGGGGGCGCGTGGGGCCAACGTCCTGACTTTC
V: TRBV15; D: TRBD1; size: .; J: TRBJ1-6; CDR3: CATSTYRTGPLWALHF; DNA: TGTGCCACCAGCACCTACAGGACAGGGCCTCTCTGGGCCCTCCACTTT
V: TRBV12-3/TRBV12-4; D: .; size: .; J: TRBJ2-7; CDR3: CASRGPAPYEQYF; DNA: TGTGCCAGCAGGGGACCGGCCCCCTACGAGCAGTACTTC